These 30 T cell receptor beta chains were all obtained from the same sample, sequenced in a study of cytomegalovirus exposure and HLA in healthy donors. Here immunoSEQ multiplex PCR was the method, and the copy in TCRdb shows in-frame clones only, minus some. The data hold over 200,000 clones, with about 91% observed a single time. The sequencing input was PBMCs. The receptors originated from a woman in her late teens or twenties in good health and CMV-seronegative.

The rearrangement joins TRBV5-4 to TRBJ2-1, with TRBD2 as a possible D gene (6 bases). Germline CDR1 SGHNT, CDR2 YYREEE (reference sequence). V dropped 4 bases and J dropped 0 bases, with 14 bases sitting between them. The CDR3 is 16 residues long. Here the CDR3 DNA reads TGTGCCAGCAGCCGTAGCGGAGGGGCCTCCTACAATGAGCAGTTCTTC. This translates into CASSRSGGASYNEQFF.

The V and J genes are TRBV4-1 and TRBJ2-7; 7 bases match TRBD1. CDR3 length: 18 amino acids. The J segment lost 3 bases and the V segment lost 0 bases, leaving 14 bases of the junction unmatched. Germline CDR1 MGHRA, CDR2 YSYEKL. The CDR3 DNA is TGCGCCAGCAGCCAAGAAGGGGGCACGGGACGGTTGCTCTACGAGCAGTACTTC. It codes for CASSQEGGTGRLLYEQYF.

The chain couples TRBV11-2 to TRBJ2-1; 8 nucleotides agree with TRBD1. The CDR3 is made up of 17 amino acids. Germline-derived CDR1 and CDR2 are SGHAT and FQNNGV. V lost 1 base and J lost 7; bases outside the gene matches: 12. The CDR3 loop is CASSLVMGTGSGNEQFF. Written as DNA, the CDR3 is TGTGCCAGCAGCTTAGTTATGGGGACAGGCTCTGGGAATGAGCAGTTCTTC.

This rearrangement joins TRBV5-1 to TRBJ1-1; the D is unclear. The CDR3 sequence is 13 residues long. Between the trimmed V and J ends, which lost 1 base and 5 bases, there was a span of 9 bases. Per germline, CDR1 SGHRS and CDR2 YFSETQ. The CDR3 loop is CASSLYVSTEAFF. The CDR3 DNA sequence: TGCGCCAGCAGCTTGTACGTTAGTACTGAAGCTTTCTTT.

The chain couples TRBV6-1 to TRBJ2-7, with D possibly matching TRBD1 (5 bases). Germline V CDR1 and CDR2: MNHNS, SASEGT. The CDR3 is 12 amino acids. Trimming took off 11 bases at V and 3 bases at J, with 14 bases between the two ends. CDR3 nucleotide sequence: TGTGCCGGTTCAGGGTCTGTCTACGAGCAGTACTTC. Encoded protein: CAGSGSVYEQYF.

The J gene is TRBJ1-1, the V gene TRBV30; the D is unclear. V was pared by 6 bases and J by 3 bases, with 20 bases between. This CDR3 has 15 amino acids. Germline V gene sequence: CDR1 GTSNPN, CDR2 SVGIG (reference sequence). The CDR3 loop reads CACKTEGARYTEAFF. In DNA, the CDR3 is TGTGCCTGCAAGACTGAGGGAGCAAGGTACACTGAAGCTTTCTTT.

This rearrangement joins TRBV9 to TRBJ2-2, with D perhaps matching TRBD2 (7 bases). CDR1 SGDLS and CDR2 YYNGEE come from the germline V gene. The CDR3 covers 15 residues. The germline V and J ends were trimmed by 0 bases and 4 bases, with 10 bases remaining between them. The DNA of the CDR3 is TGTGCCAGCAGCGTAGCGGGGGGCGGCACCGGGGAGCTGTTTTTT. This translates into CASSVAGGGTGELFF.

The chain uses TRBV28 and TRBJ1-1; 7 nucleotides agree with TRBD1. The V gene end was trimmed by 6 bases and the J gene end by 9 bases; junction bases not matched to a gene: 7. Per germline, CDR1 MDHEN and CDR2 SYDVKM. This CDR3 has 12 residues. The chain's CDR3 is CASSTGERKAFF. In DNA form, the CDR3 reads TGTGCCAGCAGCACAGGGGAGAGAAAAGCTTTCTTT.

The chain joins TRBV6-1 to TRBJ2-1; D ambiguous. This CDR3 is 13 amino acids long. The V end was cut by 5 bases, the J end by 2 bases, with 7 bases between. Germline V gene sequence: CDR1 MNHNS, CDR2 SASEGT. CDR3 coding DNA: TGTGCCAGCAGTTTTGGCACCTACAATGAGCAGTTCTTC. Translation gives CASSFGTYNEQFF.

The chain joins TRBV27 to TRBJ1-5; 9 nucleotides match TRBD1. Germline lookup yields CDR1 MNHEY and CDR2 SMNVEV (reference sequence). CDR3 length: 15 amino acids. Trimming at V came to 6 bases and at J to 5 bases, leaving 8 bases not matched to a gene. For the CDR3, the DNA is TGTGCCAGCAGACCACAGGGGGCGCGGGATCAGCCCCAGCATTTT. This gives the protein CASRPQGARDQPQHF.

The genes are TRBV5-6 and TRBJ2-7; a weak D match, TRBD2 (5 bases). Deletions cut 0 bases from V and 3 bases from J, with 10 bases between. Germline CDR1 and CDR2: SGHDT and YYEEEE. CDR3 length equals 14 residues. The CDR3 region is CASSLERGFYEQYF. The DNA of the CDR3 is TGTGCCAGCAGCTTGGAAAGAGGGTTCTACGAGCAGTACTTC. Supplemented by reference TRBV5-6 and TRBJ2-7, the full variable domain reads DAGVTQSPTHLIKTRGQQVTLRCSPKSGHDTVSWYQQALGQGPQFIFQYYEEEERQRGNFPDRFSGHQFPNYSSELNVNALLLGDSALYLCASSLERGFYEQYFGPGTRLTVT.

The J gene is TRBJ2-1, the V gene TRBV19; TRBD1 agrees at 9 bases. From germline, CDR1 is LNHDA and CDR2 SQIVND (reference sequence). Unmatched junction bases numbered 11, after V lost 7 bases and J lost 4 bases. The CDR3 is 16 residues long. This CDR3 is CASTSHRDRDYNEQFF. CDR3 DNA: TGTGCCAGTACCAGCCACCGGGACAGGGATTACAATGAGCAGTTCTTC.

This chain connects TRBV6-1 to TRBJ2-5; D is perhaps TRBD2 (7 bases). The length of the CDR3 is 15 residues. V was shortened by 4 bases and J by 4 bases, with 16 bases between the two germline ends. CDR1 and CDR2 from the germline V gene are MNHNS and SASEGT. The CDR3 DNA reads TGTGCCAGCAGTGTAACAACTGGGGGGGCAGAGACCCAGTACTTC. Translated: CASSVTTGGAETQYF.

The V call is TRBV6-6, the J call TRBJ2-2; 9 bases are shared with TRBD2. Trimming took 5 bases from V and 4 from J; bases not matched to a gene: 8. The CDR3 runs 16 residues. Germline V gene lookup returns CDR1 MNHNY and CDR2 SVGAGI (reference sequence). The DNA of the CDR3 is TGTGCCAGCAGTACAGCGGGAGGTGTCCCCACCGGGGAGCTGTTTTTT. Translating it yields CASSTAGGVPTGELFF.

This clone has only a few counts. The genes are TRBV25-1 and TRBJ2-7; 14 nucleotides line up with TRBD2. The CDR3 is made up of 15 amino acids. Germline lookup yields CDR1 MGHDK and CDR2 SYGVNS. The junction had 5 bases not matched to a gene; V was cut back by 8 bases and J by 2 bases. The CDR3 sequence: CASYGLAGGAYEQYF. The DNA for the CDR3 is TGTGCCAGCTACGGACTAGCGGGAGGAGCCTACGAGCAGTACTTC.

This chain connects TRBV6-1 to TRBJ2-1, with a possible D match to TRBD2 (5 bases). Trimming took off 3 bases at V and 1 base at J, with 16 bases between the two ends. This CDR3 has 17 residues. CDR1 MNHNS and CDR2 SASEGT come from the germline V gene. The DNA for the CDR3 is TGTGCCAGCAGTGATCTGCGGAGCGGCCCGTCCTACAATGAGCAGTTCTTC. As protein: CASSDLRSGPSYNEQFF.

J is TRBJ2-1 and V is TRBV13; the match to TRBD2 covers 7 bases. CDR1 and CDR2 (germline): PRHDT, FYEKMQ (reference sequence). This CDR3 comprises 13 residues. Trimming removed 5 bases from V and 5 bases from J; junction bases left unmatched: 3. CDR3 in amino acids: CASSGLGDNEQFF. CDR3 bases: TGTGCCAGCAGCGGACTAGGGGACAATGAGCAGTTCTTC.

The J gene is TRBJ2-1, the V gene TRBV7-3, with TRBD2 identical over 7 bases. The germline CDR1 and CDR2 sequences are SGHTA and FQGTGA. The length of the CDR3 is 16 residues. V lost 0 bases to trimming and J lost 2 bases; unmatched junction nucleotides: 4. The CDR3 DNA sequence: TGTGCCAGCAGCTTAACCGGGAGGAGTACCTACAATGAGCAGTTCTTC. Its translation: CASSLTGRSTYNEQFF.

The CDR3 DNA reads TGTGCCAGCAGCTCCCGAAATTCCAGGGGTCAGCCCCAGCATTTT. It encodes CASSSRNSRGQPQHF. The chain carries TRBV5-6 and TRBJ1-5, with D tentatively TRBD1 (6 bases). This CDR3 has 15 residues. V was clipped by 3 bases and J by 6 bases, with 16 bases between them. Per the germline V gene, CDR1 is SGHDT and CDR2 is YYEEEE. Looking up the rest from reference TRBV5-6 and TRBJ1-5 gives the full variable domain: DAGVTQSPTHLIKTRGQQVTLRCSPKSGHDTVSWYQQALGQGPQFIFQYYEEEERQRGNFPDRFSGHQFPNYSSELNVNALLLGDSALYLCASSSRNSRGQPQHFGDGTRLSIL.

The rearrangement joins TRBV28 to TRBJ2-7; tentative D call: TRBD2 (6 bases). V lost 6 bases and J 2 bases, leaving 14 bases between the germline ends. Germline values: CDR1 MDHEN, CDR2 SYDVKM. CDR3 length: 14 amino acids. The CDR3 loop reads CASSISGTPYEQYF. CDR3 coding DNA: TGTGCCAGCAGCATTAGCGGAACTCCCTACGAGCAGTACTTC.

The gene calls are TRBV6-1 and TRBJ1-2, with D hard to call. The V end lost 4 bases, the J end lost 2 bases, and 14 bases lay between the germline ends. This CDR3 comprises 15 residues. Germline CDR1 MNHNS, CDR2 SASEGT. The chain's CDR3 is CASSVHSETNYGYTF. In DNA form, the CDR3 reads TGTGCCAGCAGTGTTCACTCGGAGACGAACTATGGCTACACCTTC.

This chain connects TRBV11-2 to TRBJ2-7, with D tentatively TRBD1 (6 bases). V lost 5 bases and J 2 bases, leaving 19 bases between the germline ends. The V gene's germline CDR1 is SGHAT and CDR2 FQNNGV. The CDR3 consists of 16 residues. The CDR3 DNA reads as TGTGCCAGCAGCCTACGAGCAGGGGCGTTAACCTACGAGCAGTACTTC. Protein: CASSLRAGALTYEQYF.

The chain is built from TRBV30 and TRBJ1-5, with TRBD1 matching 9 bases. This CDR3 comprises 13 residues. The germline gives CDR1 GTSNPN, CDR2 SVGIG (reference sequence). Germline trimming cut 8 bases from V and 1 base from J; bases unmatched to any gene: 3. CDR3: CALDRGSNQPQHF. Here the CDR3 DNA reads TGTGCCCTAGACAGGGGGAGCAATCAGCCCCAGCATTTT.

The chain recombines TRBV5-1 with TRBJ2-7; D is possibly TRBD1 (5 bases). Germline CDR1 SGHRS, CDR2 YFSETQ. CDR3 length equals 15 residues. The ends were cut back, 4 bases at V and 0 bases at J, with 14 bases in the middle. The CDR3 reads CASSIWTQSSYEQYF. DNA of the CDR3: TGCGCCAGCAGCATATGGACACAGAGCTCCTACGAGCAGTACTTC.

The table lists this clone with a count of one. V gene TRBV6-4 combines with J gene TRBJ2-3, with 10 nucleotides matching TRBD2. The CDR3 length is 17 residues. Germline lookup yields CDR1 MRHNA and CDR2 SNTAGT. Germline trimming cut 0 bases from V and 1 base from J; bases unmatched to any gene: 4. The CDR3 region has the DNA TGTGCCAGCAGTGACTCCGCTAGCGGGGGAGGCACAGATACGCAGTATTTT. Amino acid sequence: CASSDSASGGGTDTQYF.

V is TRBV11-1 and J is TRBJ2-1, with 15 bases matching TRBD2. The CDR3 contains 16 residues. Looked up from germline, CDR1 is SGHAT and CDR2 is FQDESV (reference sequence). With 5 bases clipped from V and 9 bases from J, the junction kept 8 bases outside the gene matches. The CDR3 DNA sequence: TGTGCCAGCAGCCCACTTGGACTAGCGGGAGGGGGTGAGCAGTTCTTC. The encoded protein is CASSPLGLAGGGEQFF.

The V and J genes are TRBV25-1 and TRBJ2-6; 8 positions agree with TRBD1. V gave up 8 bases and J gave up 4 bases; unmatched junction bases: 10. The CDR3 has 16 residues. The germline V gene has CDR1 MGHDK and CDR2 SYGVNS. CDR3 DNA sequence: TGTGCCAGCTCCGGCTCAGGGGGCGCCGGGGCCAACGTCCTGACTTTC. Protein sequence: CASSGSGGAGANVLTF.

This clone was counted a few times. This chain uses TRBV2 with TRBJ1-4, with a weak D call TRBD1 (6 bases). V was pared by 4 bases and J by 3 bases, with 12 bases between. Germline V gives CDR1 SNHLY, CDR2 FYNNEI. This CDR3 spans 15 amino acids. The CDR3 protein is CASSVTWGPNEKLFF. The CDR3 bases are TGTGCCAGCAGTGTGACTTGGGGGCCTAATGAAAAACTGTTTTTT. The whole variable domain, remainder taken from reference TRBV2 and TRBJ1-4, is EPEVTQTPSHQVTQMGQEVILRCVPISNHLYFYWYRQILGQKVEFLVSFYNNEISEKSEIFDDQFSVERPDGSNFTLKIRSTKLEDSAMYFCASSVTWGPNEKLFFGSGTQLSVL.

The V and J genes are TRBV2 and TRBJ1-1; possible D gene TRBD1, 6 bases. Per the germline V gene, CDR1 is SNHLY and CDR2 is FYNNEI. This CDR3 is 14 amino acids long. Trimming left V 6 bases short and J 3 bases short, with 14 bases between. The CDR3 protein is CASSRTGIDTEAFF. Here the CDR3 DNA reads TGTGCCAGCAGCAGAACAGGGATCGACACTGAAGCTTTCTTT.

About this clone itself: The sample holds other DNA sequences that translate to the same CDR3. The genes are TRBV5-1 and TRBJ2-7, with 12 bases identical to TRBD2. The length of the CDR3 is 15 residues. Per germline, CDR1 SGHRS and CDR2 YFSETQ. The V segment lost 0 bases and the J segment 2 bases; nucleotides outside the gene matches: 0. For the CDR3, the DNA is TGCGCCAGCAGCTTGGGACTAGCGGGAGCCTACGAGCAGTACTTC. Protein: CASSLGLAGAYEQYF.